What follows describes a single TCR beta chain. The antigen is not known. The trim removed 7 bases at V and 5 bases at J, leaving 18 bases unmatched. The CDR3 extends over 18 amino acids. Germline CDR1 and CDR2: SQVTM and ANQGSEA. The sample is drawn from a study of CD8+ T cells in alopecia areata. Study results and caveats: Relative to normal scalp, lesional scalp, especially alopecia totalis/universalis, showed higher clonality. Amid tofacitinib therapy, many expanded lesional clones stayed present in scalp and blood.

Sample treatment: oral pan-JAK inhibitor, 5-10 mg twice daily. Lesional scalp punch biopsies and peripheral blood were collected from alopecia areata patients. Once RNA had been extracted, it was reverse transcribed into cDNA to act as the sequencing template. TCRdb keeps only in-frame clones here, not all; method: immunoSEQ multiplex PCR. The data contain about 200,000 clones, about three fifths of them singletons. The sample in question was CD4+ T cells sorted from blood, obtained at week 24, from a patient treated with tofacitinib. The sequence was obtained from a human donor with alopecia areata. This chain joins TRBV29-1 and TRBJ1-6, with 9 bases fitting TRBD1. CDR3 sequence reads: CSDLTGGTAKGNNSPLHF. The CDR3 DNA is TGCAGCGATCTGACAGGGGGAACCGCAAAAGGAAATAATTCACCCCTCCACTTT.